A single sample gave rise to the 30 T cell receptor beta chains below, sequenced in a study of blood T cell repertoires in COVID-19. Repertoires were generated with immunoSEQ multiplex PCR, while TCRdb's copy carries only in-frame clones and drops some. The repertoire holds about 400,000 clones, with over 85% as singletons. Sequenced material: PBMCs or T cells enriched from blood (not recorded which). Receptor source: a woman between 25 and 40 years old who had recovered from COVID-19.

This chain connects TRBV2 to TRBJ1-1; 12 bases map to TRBD1. Germline trimming cut 5 bases from V and 3 bases from J; bases unmatched to any gene: 10. Germline-derived CDR1 and CDR2 are SNHLY and FYNNEI. The CDR3 runs 17 residues. The CDR3 region has the DNA TGTGCCAGCAGTCAGGGACAGGGGGCGCGTGCTTACACTGAAGCTTTCTTT. It specifies CASSQGQGARAYTEAFF.

This sequence joins TRBV9 and TRBJ2-1; 8 bases align to TRBD1. This CDR3 has 14 amino acids. The V gene end was trimmed by 4 bases and the J gene end by 8 bases; junction bases not matched to a gene: 8. CDR1 and CDR2 (germline): SGDLS, YYNGEE. This chain's CDR3 is CASSPYAGGHEQFF. CDR3 bases: TGTGCCAGCAGCCCGTACGCAGGGGGCCATGAGCAGTTCTTC.

The V and J genes are TRBV4-1 and TRBJ1-2, with D perhaps matching TRBD1 (5 bases). Between the trimmed V and J ends, which lost 3 bases and 8 bases, there was a span of 25 bases. The CDR3 loop spans 17 amino acids. CDR1 is MGHRA, CDR2 YSYEKL, per germline. The CDR3 spells CASSHRTGTPPAEGYTF. DNA for the CDR3: TGCGCCAGCAGCCACCGGACCGGGACTCCACCTGCGGAAGGCTACACCTTC.

The table lists this clone with a few counts. This chain connects TRBV24-1 to TRBJ1-2; 8 nucleotides agree with TRBD1. The germline CDR1 and CDR2 sequences are KGHDR and SFDVKD. After removal of 7 bases from V and 5 bases from J, the junction contained 5 bases not matched to a gene. CDR3 length: 13 amino acids. As DNA, the CDR3 is TGTGCCACCAGCAGGGGGCTGCCTTATGGCTACACCTTC. Protein: CATSRGLPYGYTF.

As concerns this clone: Other DNA sequences in the sample encode the same CDR3. The genes are TRBV7-3 and TRBJ2-1; D unclear. V was cut by 1 base and J by 1 base, with 8 bases left in between. Looked up from germline, CDR1 is SGHTA and CDR2 is FQGTGA. CDR3 size: 15 residues. CDR3 DNA sequence: TGTGCCAGCAGCTTAATGTCCGGTTCCTACAATGAGCAGTTCTTC. Translating gives CASSLMSGSYNEQFF.

The chain joins TRBV13 to TRBJ2-7, with D perhaps matching TRBD2 (6 bases). Germline CDR1 reads PRHDT; CDR2 reads FYEKMQ (reference sequence). V was clipped by 4 bases and J by 1 base, with 11 bases between them. This CDR3 region has 14 residues. The CDR3: CASSYGTSSYEQYF. In DNA, the CDR3 is TGTGCCAGCAGCTACGGGACTTCTTCCTACGAGCAGTACTTC.

The rearrangement links TRBV9 to TRBJ1-6; 9 nucleotides match TRBD1. Germline V gene lookup returns CDR1 SGDLS and CDR2 YYNGEE. Trimming removed 0 bases from V and 13 bases from J; junction bases left unmatched: 14. The CDR3 has 17 amino acids. The CDR3 reads CASSVGWEGQGSLPLHF. For the CDR3, the DNA is TGTGCCAGCAGCGTAGGTTGGGAGGGACAGGGTTCGTTGCCCCTCCACTTT.

This chain joins TRBV30 and TRBJ2-3; D gene uncertain. Germline V gene lookup returns CDR1 GTSNPN and CDR2 SVGIG (reference sequence). Trimming cost V 4 bases and J 2 bases, with 13 bases left between them. The CDR3 totals 14 residues. CDR3 loop: CAWKAVSHTDTQYF. CDR3 DNA: TGTGCCTGGAAGGCGGTTTCACACACAGATACGCAGTATTTT.

The genes are TRBV5-5 and TRBJ1-5; 8 bases map to TRBD1. V was pared by 4 bases and J by 0 bases, with 18 bases of the junction left unmatched. From germline, CDR1 is SGHKS and CDR2 YYEKEE (reference sequence). The CDR3 consists of 20 residues. The CDR3 bases are TGTGCCAGCAGCGTGGATTTGGGACAGGCCCTGGGTTATAGCAATCAGCCCCAGCATTTT. Translation gives CASSVDLGQALGYSNQPQHF.

The chain couples TRBV20-1 to TRBJ1-4; possibly TRBD1 for D (6 bases). The CDR3 runs to 14 residues. The V gene lost 3 bases and the J gene lost 8 bases, with 16 bases spanning the gap. The germline CDR1 and CDR2 sequences are DFQATT and SNEGSKA (reference sequence). CDR3 bases: TGCAGTGCTAGTCCGTTACAGGGCGGGGAAAAACTGTTTTTT. This gives the protein CSASPLQGGEKLFF.

V usage is TRBV4-2 and J usage is TRBJ2-7; 9 bases agree with TRBD2. In germline, CDR1 is LGHNA, CDR2 YNFKEQ. CDR3 length: 16 amino acids. V shed 3 bases, J shed 7 bases, and the junction held 13 bases outside the gene matches. In nucleotides, the CDR3 is TGTGCCAGCAGCCAGGGCTTCATGGGACTAGCTGGTGAGCAGTACTTC. Translation gives CASSQGFMGLAGEQYF.

The chain links TRBV6-2 or TRBV6-3 to TRBJ1-6, with 7 nucleotides matching TRBD1. CDR1 and CDR2 from the germline V gene are MNHEY and SVGEGT. Unmatched junction bases numbered 4, after V lost 6 bases and J lost 2 bases. The CDR3 sequence is 15 residues long. Here the CDR3 DNA reads TGTGCCAGCAGCCCCGGGACAGCCTATAATTCACCCCTCCACTTT. It encodes CASSPGTAYNSPLHF.

This rearrangement joins TRBV9 to TRBJ1-6; D might be TRBD1 (5 bases). Per germline, CDR1 SGDLS and CDR2 YYNGEE. The CDR3 length is 15 residues. The ends were cut back, 3 bases at V and 5 bases at J, with 12 bases in the middle. The CDR3 sequence: CASSAEGHHNSPLHF. CDR3 nucleotide sequence: TGTGCCAGCAGCGCCGAAGGACACCATAATTCACCCCTCCACTTT.

This clone was counted a few times. V usage is TRBV19 and J usage is TRBJ2-4; TRBD2 agrees at 7 bases. With 1 base clipped from V and 1 base from J, the junction kept 10 bases outside the gene matches. CDR3 length: 18 amino acids. Germline lookup yields CDR1 LNHDA and CDR2 SQIVND (reference sequence). The CDR3 reads CASSIAGRGGRAKNIQYF. The CDR3 region has the DNA TGTGCCAGTAGTATAGCTGGTAGGGGAGGGAGGGCCAAAAACATTCAGTACTTC.

V and J are TRBV7-3 and TRBJ1-6; 7 bases match TRBD1. The CDR3 sequence is 13 residues long. Germline lookup yields CDR1 SGHTA and CDR2 FQGTGA. V lost 3 bases, J lost 13 bases, and 6 bases stayed unmatched. The CDR3 coding sequence is TGTGCCAGCAGCTTTGGACAGGTTTCCCCCCTCCACTTT. Its translation is CASSFGQVSPLHF.

The V gene is TRBV7-2, the J gene TRBJ2-2; 7 positions agree with TRBD2. Trimming cost V 3 bases and J 4 bases; bases outside gene matches: 5. Germline CDR1 reads SGHTA; CDR2 reads FQGNSA. This CDR3 has 15 residues. In nucleotides, the CDR3 is TGTGCCAGCAGCTTCCTAGCGGTGGGCACCGGGGAGCTGTTTTTT. This translates into CASSFLAVGTGELFF.

V is TRBV3-1 (or the pseudogene TRBV3-2) and J is TRBJ1-5; D gene unclear. This CDR3 region has 15 residues. Germline CDR1 LGHDT, CDR2 YNNKEL (reference sequence). Trimming took 4 bases from V and 6 from J, leaving 16 bases between them. CDR3 sequence (DNA): TGTGCCAGCAGCCTTACCCCCGGGTTCGGTCAGCCCCAGCATTTT. It yields the protein CASSLTPGFGQPQHF.

The genes are TRBV19 and TRBJ2-1; 7 nucleotides match TRBD1. This CDR3 is 14 amino acids long. Germline V CDR1 and CDR2: LNHDA, SQIVND (reference sequence). V lost 9 bases and J lost 3; bases outside the gene matches: 8. CDR3 in amino acids: CASGDRENYNEQFF. The CDR3 DNA sequence: TGTGCCAGCGGCGACAGGGAGAACTACAATGAGCAGTTCTTC.

The rearrangement joins TRBV3-1 (or the pseudogene TRBV3-2) to TRBJ1-6, with no clear D. With 6 bases removed from V and 14 bases from J, the gap between germline ends came to 17 bases. Germline V gene data show CDR1 as LGHDT and CDR2 as YNNKEL (reference sequence). The CDR3 loop spans 13 amino acids. The CDR3 region has the DNA TGTGCCAGCAGGCGGGCAACGGGAAGGGCCCTCCACTTT. Its protein product is CASRRATGRALHF.

The chain couples TRBV20-1 to TRBJ2-1; D unresolved. Between the trimmed V and J ends, which lost 3 bases and 2 bases, there was a span of 11 bases. CDR1 DFQATT and CDR2 SNEGSKA come from the germline V gene (reference sequence). The CDR3 loop spans 14 amino acids. The CDR3 nucleotides are TGCAGTGCTAGTCTACTAACCCCCTACAATGAGCAGTTCTTC. Residues: CSASLLTPYNEQFF.

This chain joins TRBV27 and TRBJ2-7; D may be TRBD2 (6 bases). CDR1 and CDR2 from the germline V gene are MNHEY and SMNVEV (reference sequence). The V gene lost 5 bases and the J gene lost 5 bases, with 19 bases spanning the gap. CDR3 length: 15 amino acids. CDR3 bases: TGTGCCAGCAGTCGTATCCTGACTAGTAACGACGAGCAGTACTTC. Amino acid sequence: CASSRILTSNDEQYF.

The chain uses TRBV24-1 and TRBJ2-3; D possibly corresponds to TRBD2 (7 bases). Germline CDR1 is KGHDR and CDR2 is SFDVKD. V was clipped by 12 bases and J by 2 bases, with 14 bases between them. This CDR3 comprises 13 residues. The CDR3 region is CAVEGGYTDTQYF. The CDR3 DNA reads TGTGCCGTAGAGGGGGGGTACACAGATACGCAGTATTTT.

This chain connects TRBV10-3 to TRBJ1-4, with 8 bases fitting TRBD1. The CDR3 consists of 14 residues. In germline, CDR1 is ENHRY, CDR2 SYGVKD. Trimming took 6 bases from V and 10 from J; bases not matched to a gene: 10. The CDR3 nucleotides are TGTGCCATCAGGCCCCCAGGGGGCGGGGGAAAACTGTTTTTT. It encodes CAIRPPGGGGKLFF.

This clone was seen just once. This chain connects TRBV3-1 (or the pseudogene TRBV3-2) to TRBJ2-2; no clear D. Per germline, CDR1 LGHDT and CDR2 YNNKEL (reference sequence). Trimming removed 8 bases from V and 5 bases from J, with 6 bases in between. This CDR3 has 11 residues. The CDR3 is CASHGTGELFF. CDR3 nucleotide sequence: TGTGCCAGCCACGGGACCGGGGAGCTGTTTTTT.

This clone occurred a few times. The chain employs TRBV5-4 and TRBJ1-2, with D maybe TRBD1 (5 bases). The germline V and J ends were trimmed by 4 bases and 4 bases, with 11 bases remaining between them. The CDR3 has 13 amino acids. In germline, CDR1 is SGHNT, CDR2 YYREEE (reference sequence). CDR3 protein: CASSRGTSYGYTF. As DNA, the CDR3 is TGTGCCAGCAGCCGGGGGACCAGCTATGGCTACACCTTC.

This clone has only one observation. The chain combines TRBV5-4 with TRBJ2-7, with 8 bases matching TRBD1. Germline V gene data show CDR1 as SGHNT and CDR2 as YYREEE (reference sequence). This CDR3 has 15 amino acids. V lost 3 bases to trimming and J lost 5 bases; unmatched junction nucleotides: 10. The CDR3 reads CASSYARTGTNEQYF. CDR3 bases: TGTGCCAGCAGCTACGCCCGGACAGGGACAAACGAGCAGTACTTC.

V and J are TRBV18 and TRBJ1-1; D is perhaps TRBD1 (5 bases). Trimming left V 8 bases short and J 1 base short, with 14 bases between. The CDR3 totals 14 residues. Germline V gives CDR1 KGHSH, CDR2 LQKENI. CDR3 coding DNA: TGTGCCAGCGTTGACAGTTGGTCGAACACTGAAGCTTTCTTT. It specifies CASVDSWSNTEAFF.

The CDR3 spells CASSPSGGTPTRQYF. DNA of the CDR3: TGTGCCAGCAGTCCCTCTGGAGGGACTCCTACGAGGCAGTACTTC. This rearrangement joins TRBV6-5 to TRBJ2-7; maybe TRBD2 (6 bases). The CDR3 runs 15 residues. V lost 5 bases, J lost 9 bases, and 23 bases lay in between. Germline lookup yields CDR1 MNHEY and CDR2 SVGAGI.

The genes are TRBV7-9 and TRBJ2-1; no clear D gene. The CDR3 length is 11 residues. Germline values: CDR1 SEHNR, CDR2 FQNEAQ (reference sequence). V was pared by 5 bases and J by 7 bases, with 6 bases between. The CDR3 region has the DNA TGTGCCAGCAGCCAGGCTAATGAGCAGTTCTTC. It is translated as CASSQANEQFF.

V and J are TRBV30 and TRBJ2-2, with 7 bases lining up with TRBD1. Germline CDR1 and CDR2: GTSNPN and SVGIG (reference sequence). V lost 2 bases to trimming and J lost 3 bases; unmatched junction nucleotides: 6. The CDR3 covers 15 residues. The CDR3 sequence: CAWSPTDRYTGELFF. The CDR3 nucleotides are TGTGCCTGGAGTCCCACGGACAGGTACACCGGGGAGCTGTTTTTT.